This is a list of T cell receptor beta chains from one sample in a study of technical replicates of blood from a handful of donors. The table came from immunoSEQ multiplex PCR; TCRdb's copy has only in-frame clones and leaves some out. The sample records about 75,000 clones, around 97% being singletons. The specimen sequenced was T cells isolated from PBMCs. The receptors stem from a human donor in good health. CDR3s include the opening cysteine and the closing phenylalanine or tryptophan. A D gene is named only where the DNA matches it firmly. Size is omitted from some rows. Given values are once, few, many or a class for expanded clones.

clone_size,d_call,v_call,j_call,cdr3_aa,cdr3_nt
NA,TRBD1,TRBV4-1,TRBJ1-2,CASSQDPTGVNYGYTF,TGCGCCAGCAGCCAAGATCCGACAGGGGTTAACTATGGCTACACCTTC
NA,TRBD2,TRBV9,TRBJ2-1,CASSAGGSYNEQFF,TGTGCCAGCAGCGCCGGGGGGAGTTACAATGAGCAGTTCTTC
once,NA,TRBV30,TRBJ1-4,CAWSRRGLATNEKLFF,TGTGCCTGGAGCCGTAGGGGCCTCGCAACTAATGAAAAACTGTTTTTT
NA,TRBD1,TRBV18,TRBJ1-1,CASSPVEQGARTEAFF,TGTGCCAGCTCACCAGTCGAACAGGGGGCGCGAACTGAAGCTTTCTTT
NA,NA,TRBV11-2,TRBJ2-1,CASSVNSASSYNEQFF,TGTGCCAGCAGCGTAAATAGCGCCAGCTCCTACAATGAGCAGTTCTTC
NA,NA,TRBV2,TRBJ2-2,CASSPGGNTGELFF,TGTGCCAGCAGTCCCGGGGGAAACACCGGGGAGCTGTTTTTT
NA,TRBD1,TRBV27,TRBJ2-3,CASSLIFSTGWSDTQYF,TGTGCCAGCAGTTTAATTTTTTCGACAGGGTGGTCAGATACGCAGTATTTT
NA,TRBD1,TRBV19,TRBJ2-2,CASSQGVNTGELFF,TGTGCCAGTAGTCAGGGGGTGAACACCGGGGAGCTGTTTTTT
NA,TRBD1,TRBV11-2,TRBJ1-3,CASSLVGQGHTIYF,TGTGCCAGCAGCTTAGTAGGACAGGGACACACCATATATTTT
NA,NA,TRBV9,TRBJ1-2,CASSVTYSRNGYTF,TGTGCCAGCAGCGTGACATACAGTCGAAATGGCTACACCTTC
NA,TRBD1,TRBV19,TRBJ1-1,CASRRDSSTEAFF,TGTGCCAGTAGGCGGGACAGTTCAACTGAAGCTTTCTTT
NA,TRBD2,TRBV5-1,TRBJ2-5,CASSPSQGWGGTQYF,TGCGCCAGCAGCCCGTCCCAAGGCTGGGGGGGGACCCAGTACTTC
once,NA,TRBV5-6,TRBJ2-7,CASSLSQTYEQYF,TGTGCCAGCAGCTTGTCACAGACCTACGAGCAGTACTTC
NA,NA,TRBV7-9,TRBJ2-3,CASSLGIAESPDTQYF,TGTGCCAGCAGCTTAGGTATTGCGGAGAGTCCAGATACGCAGTATTTT
NA,TRBD1,TRBV9,TRBJ1-4,CASSGNQGAREKLFF,TGTGCCAGCAGCGGTAACCAGGGGGCTCGTGAAAAACTGTTTTTT
NA,TRBD1,TRBV9,TRBJ1-1,CASSLAGQGAEAFF,TGTGCCAGCAGCTTAGCGGGACAGGGGGCTGAAGCTTTCTTT
NA,TRBD1,TRBV7-9,TRBJ2-7,CASSTYRGRTYEQYF,TGTGCCAGCAGCACCTACAGGGGGAGGACCTACGAGCAGTACTTC
NA,NA,TRBV19,TRBJ1-1,CAASLSGFQNTEAFF,TGTGCCGCGTCCCTCTCAGGGTTTCAGAACACTGAAGCTTTCTTT
NA,TRBD1,TRBV2,TRBJ2-7,CASKMGQGGYEQYF,TGTGCCAGCAAAATGGGACAGGGTGGTTACGAGCAGTACTTC
NA,NA,TRBV7-2,TRBJ2-3,CASSLALVRSTDTQYF,TGTGCCAGCAGCTTAGCTCTAGTCCGTAGCACAGATACGCAGTATTTT
once,TRBD1,TRBV27,TRBJ1-5,CASRRTGGDQPQHF,TGTGCCAGCCGGAGGACAGGTGGAGATCAGCCCCAGCATTTT
once,NA,TRBV6-5,TRBJ1-2,CASSYALRGDYGYTF,TGTGCCAGCAGTTACGCCCTTCGGGGGGACTATGGCTACACCTTC